This TCR beta chain emerged from a study of blood T cell repertoires in COVID-19. Between the trimmed V and J ends, which lost 3 bases and 2 bases, there was a span of 6 bases. This CDR3 is 13 amino acids long. Germline CDR1 is ENHRY and CDR2 is SYGVKD. Symptom resolution, clearance, or two negative PCRs marked donors in Cohort 3 as recovered. This table comes from immunoSEQ multiplex PCR, and its TCRdb copy is limited to in-frame clones, with some not included. The data contain about 140,000 clones, 80% to 90% of them seen just once; the ten biggest clones take up under 4.5%. The TCR was taken from a man over 45 who had recovered from COVID-19. Sequencing was done on a sample of PBMCs or T cells enriched from blood (not recorded which). The chain employs TRBV10-3 and TRBJ2-3; D unclear. The CDR3: CAISDGDTDTQYF. CDR3 DNA sequence: TGTGCCATCAGTGACGGTGACACAGATACGCAGTATTTT.